This T cell receptor beta chain was obtained from a study of cytomegalovirus exposure and HLA in healthy donors. The PCR contained 60 Vbeta and 13 Jbeta primers. Assay: immunoSEQ multiplex PCR; the TCRdb copy retains only in-frame clones and omits some. The sample holds 100,000 to 150,000 clones, about 76% seen once. Sequencing input: PBMCs. This TCR came from a man in his sixties in good health and CMV-seropositive.

The CDR3: CASSLAASEKYEQYF. The CDR3, as DNA: TGTGCCAGCAGCTTGGCGGCTAGCGAGAAATACGAGCAGTACTTC. The V and J genes are TRBV7-3 and TRBJ2-5, with D possibly matching TRBD2 (6 bases). The J call is in doubt because the DNA end fits TRBJ2-7 better. Germline CDR1 SGHTA, CDR2 FQGTGA. The CDR3 sequence is 15 residues long.